Below, 6 T cell receptor beta chains from the same sample are listed, as sequenced in a study of blood T cells in healthy people across ages. Sample-barcoded 5' priming and a J-beta primer mix drove a second PCR of about 6 to 11 cycles. Using its own MiXCR run on the 5' RACE reads, TCRdb lists one record per CDR3 protein. This table has 1.8 million or so distinct CDR3 sequences, 30% to 40% appearing once. The sample comprised blood. The receptors shown here come from a human donor in good health.

CDR3 in DNA: TGTGCCAGCAGCTTAAATTCGGTGTCGCCTAAGTACTTC. Translation gives CASSLNSVSPKYF. This sequence joins TRBV7-3 and TRBJ2-5; D uncertain. Trimming cost V 1 base and J 12 bases, with 15 bases left between them. The CDR3 sequence is 13 residues long. In germline, CDR1 is SGHTA, CDR2 FQGTGA.

This clonotype has just one count. The V gene is TRBV2, the J gene TRBJ2-3; D is ambiguous. The length of the CDR3 is 15 residues. Germline V gene lookup returns CDR1 SNHLY and CDR2 FYNNEI. The V end lost 1 base, the J end lost 5 bases, and 13 bases lay between the germline ends. CDR3 sequence: CASSEEGPTLDTQYF. CDR3 nucleotides: TGTGCCAGCAGTGAAGAGGGTCCTACCTTAGATACGCAGTATTTT.

V and J are TRBV7-8 and TRBJ1-4, with D hard to call. Per the germline V gene, CDR1 is SGHVS and CDR2 is FQNEAQ. This CDR3 contains 15 residues. V was cut by 5 bases and J by 5 bases, with 15 bases left in between. The CDR3 is CASSLTRVGNEKLFF. DNA for the CDR3: TGTGCCAGCAGCCTAACGCGGGTCGGGAATGAAAAACTGTTTTTT.

This clonotype appeared a few times. This chain links TRBV4-3 with TRBJ1-1; D gene uncertain. The CDR3 covers 18 residues. V shed 1 base and J shed 1 base, with 19 bases lying between them. Germline loops: CDR1 LGHNA, CDR2 YSLEER. The CDR3 DNA follows: TGCGCCAGCAGCCAAGGACCCTACCGGGTGGAACCGAACACTGAAGCTTTCTTT. Its translation is CASSQGPYRVEPNTEAFF.

A few counts support this clonotype. The chain uses TRBV10-3 and TRBJ1-2, with D tentatively TRBD1 (5 bases). The CDR3 extends over 14 amino acids. Deletions cut 2 bases from V and 8 bases from J, with 15 bases between. Germline V gives CDR1 ENHRY, CDR2 SYGVKD. CDR3 bases: TGTGCCATCAGTGAGCCCCACTCCAGGGACGGCTACACCTTC. This sequence encodes CAISEPHSRDGYTF.

This clonotype was seen only a few times. The chain carries TRBV6-5 and TRBJ2-7; 11 bases line up with TRBD2. V was pared by 4 bases and J by 6 bases, with 5 bases of the junction left unmatched. Germline V gene lookup returns CDR1 MNHEY and CDR2 SVGAGI. CDR3 size: 14 residues. The CDR3 DNA follows: TGTGCCAGCAGTTTTTTGACTAGCGGGGCCGAGCAGTACTTC. Its translation is CASSFLTSGAEQYF.